This TCR beta chain derives from a study of blood T cell repertoires in COVID-19. Some clones are missing from TCRdb's copy, which holds only in-frame ones; the method was immunoSEQ multiplex PCR. The sample includes approximately 440,000 clones, about 92% of them seen just once. Per germline, CDR1 SGDLS and CDR2 YYNGEE. This CDR3 region has 16 residues. J lost 2 bases, V lost 4 bases, and 4 bases had no gene match. The chain is built from TRBV9 and TRBJ2-5, with 14 bases aligning to TRBD2. The sample consisted of PBMCs or T cells enriched from blood (not recorded which). This sequence originates from a man in his late teens or twenties who had recovered from COVID-19. CDR3 sequence reads: CASSTGTSGRQETQYF. For the CDR3, the DNA is TGTGCCAGCAGCACCGGGACTAGCGGGAGACAAGAGACCCAGTACTTC.